This entry concerns a single T cell receptor beta chain. This sample was included in a study of patients and donors after allogeneic stem cell transplantation. The J segment lost 8 bases and the V segment lost 6 bases, leaving 7 bases of the junction unmatched. The germline V gene has CDR1 SNHLY and CDR2 FYNNEI. This CDR3 region has 14 residues. One entry per CDR3 protein, called by TCRdb with MiXCR from the RT-PCR reads. The data contain about 960,000 distinct CDR3 sequences, under 20% of them singletons. The sequence was collected from a human donor who was either an allogeneic HSCT recipient or a stem cell or donor lymphocyte infusion donor (not recorded which). It is not recorded whose cells these are; they may come from a transplant donor. The V and J genes are TRBV2 and TRBJ2-1, with 10 bases aligning to TRBD2. The source material was blood, either unsorted or a sorted T cell fraction (not recorded which). CDR3 in DNA: TGTGCCAGCAGAATAGCGGGAGGTCTTGATGAGCAGTTCTTC. This encodes CASRIAGGLDEQFF.